This record concerns one T cell receptor beta chain sequence. The CDR3 spans 12 residues. V lost 5 bases and J 2 bases, leaving 9 bases between the germline ends. Germline V gene data show CDR1 as GTSNPN and CDR2 as SVGIG (reference sequence). The sample is drawn from a study of blood T cell repertoires in COVID-19. Overall study: COVID-19 samples from acute and convalescent phases originated in the United States, Italy and Spain.

The repertoire was sequenced with immunoSEQ multiplex PCR; TCRdb's copy has only in-frame clones and lacks some. This table holds 150,000 to 200,000 clones, about 86% found once. The receptor was isolated from a woman between 65 and 79 years old with COVID-19, enrolled during active disease. Input material: peripheral blood. The V and J genes are TRBV30 and TRBJ1-1; unclear D gene. CDR3: CAWDRHNTEAFF. The CDR3 bases are TGTGCCTGGGACCGACACAACACTGAAGCTTTCTTT.